This T cell receptor (beta chain) was documented in a study of blood T cell repertoires in COVID-19. At the level of the study: There were acute and convalescent COVID-19 samples, and they came from the United States, Italy and Spain. The cDNA or gDNA used as material had been derived from T cells, B-cell-depleted T cells, or PBMCs.

Under the authors' procedure: Reference gene primers were amplified, and this amplification served to estimate nucleated cell counts. The data were produced by immunoSEQ multiplex PCR, yet TCRdb's version contains in-frame clones alone and is incomplete. D and trimming were read from the DNA, whereas the V and J calls and clone size are those reported in that table. The table has fewer than 50,000 clones, approximately 70% seen once. CDR3 length equals 12 residues. Trimming cost V 4 bases and J 4 bases, with 10 bases left between them. CDR1 is SQVTM, CDR2 ANQGSEA, per germline. The sample taken for sequencing was peripheral blood. The gene calls are TRBV29-1 and TRBJ1-2; D gene uncertain. The receptor was derived from an older man with acute or convalescent COVID-19. This CDR3 reads CSVALPSYGYTF. The DNA for the CDR3 is TGCAGCGTTGCTCTTCCCAGCTATGGCTACACCTTC.